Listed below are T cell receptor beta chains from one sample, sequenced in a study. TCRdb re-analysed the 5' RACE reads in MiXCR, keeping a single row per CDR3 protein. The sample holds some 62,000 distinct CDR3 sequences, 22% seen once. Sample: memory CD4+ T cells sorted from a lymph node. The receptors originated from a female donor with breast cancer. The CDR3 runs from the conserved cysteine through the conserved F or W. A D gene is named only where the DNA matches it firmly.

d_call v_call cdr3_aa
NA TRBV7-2 CASRVSVQETQYF
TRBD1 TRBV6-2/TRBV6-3 CASSPDRVVLFF
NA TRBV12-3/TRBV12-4 CASSFSGVNTEAFF
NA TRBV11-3 CASRSSLAWATGELFF
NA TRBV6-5 CASSTNPGSPLHF
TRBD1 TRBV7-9 CASSRQGYLNTEAFF
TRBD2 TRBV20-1 CSARDLGGSATYEQYF
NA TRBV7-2 CASSQGSRGNSPLHF
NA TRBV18 CASSPPSGNTIYF
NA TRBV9 CASSVEDRSNYGYTF
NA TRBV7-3 CASSFEGRDYGYTF
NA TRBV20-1 CGARDLSRDNTEAFF
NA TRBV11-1 CASRESYNEQFF
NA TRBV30 CACSGVDTEAFF
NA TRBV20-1 CSARGAAVKNIQYF
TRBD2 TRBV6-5 CASSNRGGTNEQFF
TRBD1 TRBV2 CASSPMGQGSQPQHF
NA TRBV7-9 CASSSRDSSPLHF
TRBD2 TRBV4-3 CASSQEVERGKGNTQYF
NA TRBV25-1 CASSEDHYEQYF
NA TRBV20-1 CSARVSGGRNNEQFF
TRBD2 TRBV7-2 CASSLRTSGRAAREQYF
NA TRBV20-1 CSANIPGQYNEQFF
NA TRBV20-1 CSASKIRADTQYF
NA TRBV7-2 CASSEEGVNSGNTIYF
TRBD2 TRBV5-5 CASSRSLRESTDTQYF
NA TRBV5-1 CASSLEYEQYF
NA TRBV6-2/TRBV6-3 CASSYSGNEISIQYF
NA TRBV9 CASTDMRGGYGYTF
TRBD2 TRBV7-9 CASSLLSGGAFSGELFF
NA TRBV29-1 CSVLPARNEQFF
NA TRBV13 CASTGWGADYGYTF
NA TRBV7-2 CASSPIPRGQGRANTEAFF
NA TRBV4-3 CASSQVTGNSPLHF
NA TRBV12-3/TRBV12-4 CASSEQRGGGSPLHF
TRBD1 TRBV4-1 CASRPGQAASYGYTF
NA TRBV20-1 CSAVQETQYF
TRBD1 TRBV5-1 CASSPRGQETQYF
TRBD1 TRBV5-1 CASSLGGVYNEQFF
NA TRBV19 CASSIRGETQYF
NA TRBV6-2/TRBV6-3 CASREATGELFF
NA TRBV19 CASRARGTTYEQYF
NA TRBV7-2 CASSPVWNADTQYF
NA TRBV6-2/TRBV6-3 CASSYFGWRWNSPLHF
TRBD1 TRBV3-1 CASSGWDSHTEAFF
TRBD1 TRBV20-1 CSATGQGATNEKLFF
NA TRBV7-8 CASSQQGGPYEQYF
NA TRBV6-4 CASGGTEIAKNFQYF
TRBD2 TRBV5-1 CASSSSGEIYNEQFF
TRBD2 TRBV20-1 CSARGSSGRTDEQYF
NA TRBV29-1 CSVDGGTEAFF
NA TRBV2 CASSEARGGARQETQYF
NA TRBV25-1 CASSAPGTMSEQYF
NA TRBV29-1 CSVEVRGGLGYTF